This T cell receptor beta chain was profiled in a study of T cell responses to AZD1222 COVID-19 vaccine (dated by TCRdb to the early 2020s). As for the study more broadly: AZD1222 recipients with second doses at about 4 weeks or about 12 weeks were pooled, because spike-specific TCR depth and breadth did not differ between schedules. TCR sequencing covered roughly 230 trial participants: 200 to 220 given two doses of AZD1222 and about 26 given two doses of MenACWY control vaccine. Enrollment into the trials was organized by age into subgroups of 18-55, 56-69 and 70-plus years, and those subgroups contained around 150, 28 and 57 TCR-sequenced participants, respectively.

The CDR3 regions of human TCRbeta chains were subjected to immunosequencing. In the authors' own workflow: Repertoire TCRs were checked for matches against a reference library of SARS-CoV-2-specific TCRs that had been generated using the MIRA antigen-specificity platform. Breadth meant the fraction of unique TCRs that were SARS-CoV-2-associated, whereas depth meant the fraction of total T cells that were SARS-CoV-2-associated. Each spike-specific TCR was assigned to its reactive spike region and to a CD4 or CD8 class using the MIRA data. Log10-transformed breadth and depth values were compared by one-way ANOVA with Sidak's multiple comparisons tests. TCRdb obtained this table from immuneACCESS and retained in-frame rearrangements with V and J assigned. These tables miss some clones; where compared with another copy, unresolved V genes account for less than half of the shortfall, and the remainder is unexplained. V and J calls and clone size come straight from that table; D and trimming were deduced from the DNA. The sample includes about 97,000 clones, with roughly 90% observed a single time. The ten largest clones represent under 8.5% of the sample.

Beyond this particular receptor, the publication reports: Reportedly, almost half of the unique spike-specific TCRs recognized epitopes lying outside the regions that are mutated in the B.1.351 and B.1.1.7 variants. Most participants were white British and females outnumbered males, and the authors suggested that clonal diversity may have been underestimated. Conclusions about previously exposed vaccinees are limited, since just 5 to 7 AZD1222 recipients were seropositive for SARS-CoV-2 at baseline. A significant rise in spike-specific TCR breadth and depth was observed after two AZD1222 doses relative to day 0 and relative to MenACWY recipients. In the small 56-69-year group, the increase in depth fell short of significance, most likely because of low power. CD4 TCRs associated with the vaccine covered the entire spike protein, and the dominant responses were in regions 160-218 and 743-854. Because no day 14 peak-response samples were available, the repertoires could be characterized only after the peak T cell response.

The time point label of this sample denotes: baseline before first vaccination. Vaccinee samples came from UK trials COV001 and COV002, including a single-blind randomized controlled phase 2/3 trial of AZD1222 (ChAdOx1 nCoV-19) in healthy adults. For TCRbeta chain sequencing, PBMC samples were collected from trial participants at day 0 and at day 28 after the second dose. The CDR3 spans 13 residues, from the cysteine through the phenylalanine. The kept DNA is CDR3 alone, 39 bases in frame from the first base. V loses 9 bases at its end and J loses 3 bases; junction bases beyond the gene matches: 5. The germline V gene yields SNHLY for CDR1 and FYNNEI for CDR2. Of note for this clone: What antigen it recognizes has not been identified. No base quality information exists; no much larger clone differs at one position.

The input for sequencing was peripheral blood, taken on day 0 of AZD1222 vaccination. The source is an adult in good health. Recombination linked TRBV2 to TRBJ1-1; TRBD1 lines up with 9 middle nucleotides. The DNA sequence is as follows: TGTGCCAGTGGGGGACAGGGTTACACTGAAGCTTTCTTT. The encoded protein is CASGGQGYTEAFF.